The 14 T cell receptor beta chains below all came from one sample that was sequenced in a study of tumor and adjacent non-tumor tissue in lung cancer. TCRbeta libraries were built with three rounds of nested PCR, modified from ARM-PCR. In TCRdb, the multiplex PCR reads were re-called with MiXCR into one record per CDR3 protein. The sample has some 200,000 distinct CDR3 sequences; 71% are singletons. The template was RNA from unsorted bulk tissue. The specimen was lung tumor tissue. The receptors were gathered from a man in his sixties with non-small cell lung cancer.

The chain carries TRBV23-1 and TRBJ2-1; D may be TRBD2 (6 bases). TRBV23-1 is filed as an ORF, its function uncertain. V shed 2 bases and J shed 7 bases, with 12 bases lying between them. The CDR3 is 14 residues long. This CDR3 reads CASSQRGTGNEQFF. Written as DNA, the CDR3 is TGCGCCAGCAGTCAACGGGGGACGGGGAATGAGCAGTTCTTC.

About this clonotype itself: An end of the junction does not agree with germline; a read error may underlie this. The V gene is TRBV11-2, the J gene TRBJ2-1; 11 bases match TRBD2. This CDR3 contains 16 residues. CDR1 and CDR2 from the germline V gene are SGHAT and FQNNGV. The CDR3 region has the DNA TGTGCCAGCAGTTTAGCGGGGGGGCCTGCTGAGAATGAGCAGTTCTTC. This translates into CASSLAGGPAENEQFF.

Note on this clonotype: The final CDR3 position lacks the conserved phenylalanine or tryptophan, pointing to a likely read error. The chain recombines TRBV5-1 with TRBJ1-1; weak D call: TRBD1 (6 bases). V was clipped by 5 bases and J by 7 bases, with 15 bases between them. In germline, CDR1 is SGHRS, CDR2 YFSETQ. The CDR3 runs 13 residues. DNA for the CDR3: TGCGCCAGCAGTTCCGTCAGGGGAGATGAAGCTTTCCTT. This gives the protein CASSSVRGDEAFL.

This clonotype came up many times. The J gene is TRBJ2-1, the V gene TRBV20-1; D remains unclear. Trimming left V 6 bases short and J 0 bases short, with 12 bases between. The germline gives CDR1 DFQATT, CDR2 SNEGSKA (reference sequence). CDR3 length: 14 amino acids. The CDR3, as DNA: TGCAGTGCCGTTGCCCTTAGCTCCTACAATGAGCAGTTCTTC. It specifies CSAVALSSYNEQFF.

Comment on this clonotype: This could be a read error, since a much larger clone is one nucleotide away. The CDR3 DNA reads as TGCGGTGCTGGGACCGGACAGGATTTATCGCGGCCAAATGAAAAACTGTTTTTT. It specifies CGAGTGQDLSRPNEKLFF. The chain is built from TRBV20-1 and TRBJ1-4; 7 bases match TRBD1. The CDR3 covers 18 residues. Germline loops: CDR1 DFQATT, CDR2 SNEGSKA (reference sequence).

Note on this clonotype: A read error may produce the germline difference seen at one junction end. The chain carries TRBV11-2 and TRBJ2-5; no definite D call. The germline CDR1 and CDR2 sequences are SGHAT and FQNNGV. The length of the CDR3 is 13 residues. The CDR3 DNA is TGTGCCGGCAGTTTAGGAAAAGAGTCTACCCGTAACTTC. It codes for CAGSLGKESTRNF.

On this clonotype: One junction end disagrees with the germline gene, perhaps due to a read error. The chain recombines TRBV4-2 with TRBJ2-5, with TRBD2 matching 7 bases. The CDR3 extends over 16 amino acids. Germline V lookup: CDR1 LGHNA, CDR2 YNFKEQ. CDR3 DNA: TGTGCCATCAGCCAAGACCAGCGGGGCCGAGGGGAGACCCAGTACTTC. This encodes CAISQDQRGRGETQYF.

This clonotype has a handful of counts. The junction does not match germline at one end; this may be a read error. The V and J genes are TRBV12-3 or TRBV12-4 and TRBJ1-4; tentatively, D is TRBD1 (5 bases). The CDR3 extends over 15 amino acids. CDR3 loop: CTSSPLDSSNEKLFF. As DNA, the CDR3 is TGTACCAGCAGTCCCCTCGACAGCTCTAATGAAAAACTGTTTTTT.

Points on this clonotype: An end of the junction differs from the germline gene, which may be a read error. The rearrangement links TRBV11-2 to TRBJ2-3; D is undetermined. Germline-derived CDR1 and CDR2 are SGHAT and FQNNGV. This CDR3 contains 16 residues. CDR3 sequence: CTSTPWRVRGTDTQYF. The CDR3 DNA reads as TGTACCAGCACTCCGTGGAGAGTCCGAGGAACAGATACGCAGTATTTT.

The chain combines TRBV19 with TRBJ2-1; D is perhaps TRBD2 (5 bases). The germline CDR1 and CDR2 sequences are LNHDA and SQIVND (reference sequence). The V and J ends lost 1 base and 7 bases respectively, with 23 bases between them. The CDR3 sequence is 18 residues long. The CDR3 sequence is CASSIGRRADGSSNEQFF. As DNA, the CDR3 is TGTGCCAGTAGTATAGGACGGCGGGCTGATGGGAGTTCGAATGAGCAGTTCTTC.

The chain combines TRBV11-2 with TRBJ2-5; a weak D match, TRBD1 (6 bases). Trimming took 4 bases from V and 14 from J, leaving 29 bases between them. The CDR3 consists of 16 residues. CDR1 is SGHAT and CDR2 is FQNNGV in the germline V gene. The DNA for the CDR3 is TGTGCCAGCAGCTACACAATGTGGGGGCCAAAGGAGATCCAATACTTC. Translated: CASSYTMWGPKEIQYF.

This sequence joins TRBV12-3 or TRBV12-4 and TRBJ1-3; maybe TRBD1 (5 bases). This CDR3 contains 15 residues. The V end lost 4 bases, the J end lost 5 bases, and 15 bases lay between the germline ends. In DNA, the CDR3 is TGTGCCAGCAGTTCCACGAATGGGGGACGAAACACCATATATTTT. Its translation: CASSSTNGGRNTIYF.

With respect to this clonotype: One junction end disagrees with the germline gene, perhaps due to a read error. This chain links TRBV11-1 with TRBJ2-1, with D hard to call. The CDR3 length is 16 residues. Germline-derived CDR1 and CDR2 are SGHAT and FQDESV (reference sequence). The CDR3 region is CTSSSMALKFYNEQFF. The CDR3 DNA reads as TGTACCAGCAGCTCTATGGCACTCAAGTTCTACAATGAGCAGTTCTTC.

The chain combines TRBV30 with TRBJ1-2; no clear D gene. This CDR3 comprises 11 residues. Looked up from germline, CDR1 is GTSNPN and CDR2 is SVGIG (reference sequence). V gave up 4 bases and J gave up 10 bases, with 13 bases separating them. CDR3 loop: CAWKDLLFYTF. The CDR3, as DNA: TGTGCCTGGAAGGATCTCCTCTTCTACACCTTC. Variable domain in full (rest from reference TRBV30 and TRBJ1-2): SQTIHQWPATLVQPVGSPLSLECTVEGTSNPNLYWYRQAAGRGLQLLFYSVGIGQISSEVPQNLSASRPQDRQFILSSKKLLLSDSGFYLCAWKDLLFYTFGSGTRLTVV.